This T cell receptor beta chain was captured by sequencing in a study of blood T cell repertoires in COVID-19. For the study at large: Samples came from the United States, Italy and Spain, spanning acute and convalescent COVID-19.

Germline CDR1 reads MNHEY; CDR2 reads SVGAGI. V was trimmed by 4 bases and J by 1 base, leaving 7 bases between them. The CDR3 totals 13 residues. This clone has just a few counts. Produced via immunoSEQ multiplex PCR; TCRdb's table is partial and in-frame only. The sample includes some 260,000 clones, approximately 89% of them seen just once. This sequence joins TRBV6-5 and TRBJ1-1; possibly TRBD1 for D (6 bases). The origin of this receptor is a woman under 40 with COVID-19, enrolled during active disease. Sequencing used peripheral blood. CDR3 sequence reads: CASSWDTNTEAFF. Written as DNA, the CDR3 is TGTGCCAGCAGTTGGGACACGAACACTGAAGCTTTCTTT.